This T cell receptor beta chain was documented in a study of memory CD4+ T cells and cytomegalovirus serostatus. Study overall: Healthy Belgian adult donors included nine or ten CMV-positive and 24 CMV-negative people.

The sort gate was single viable CD3+CD4+CD8-CD45RO+ cells for memory CD4+ T cells. Study conclusions and caveats: About 40% of the roughly 160 known CMV-associated TCRbeta sequences appeared in CD4+ memory.

Authors' processing steps: Out-of-frame sequences were removed, leaving 2 million to 2.5 million distinct TCRbeta sequences. Clones were sequenced by immunoSEQ multiplex PCR, and TCRdb holds only the in-frame ones, with some missing. For V, J and clone size, that table is used; D and trimming come from the DNA. This sample has under 55,000 clones; around 78% occur once, and the top ten carry roughly 1.7%. Concerning this clone: The antigen is unknown.

There are 15 residues in the CDR3. The V end lost 1 base, the J end lost 7 bases, and 15 bases lay between the germline ends. Germline-derived CDR1 and CDR2 are SEHNR and FQNEAQ (reference sequence). This clonotype was obtained from an adult in good health and CMV-seronegative. Sequenced: memory CD4+ T cells from blood. The chain links TRBV7-9 to TRBJ2-3; D might be TRBD1 or TRBD2, each matching 6 bases. This CDR3 reads CASSLGGLAQNTQYF. The CDR3, as DNA: TGTGCCAGCAGCTTAGGGGGGCTAGCGCAAAATACGCAGTATTTT.